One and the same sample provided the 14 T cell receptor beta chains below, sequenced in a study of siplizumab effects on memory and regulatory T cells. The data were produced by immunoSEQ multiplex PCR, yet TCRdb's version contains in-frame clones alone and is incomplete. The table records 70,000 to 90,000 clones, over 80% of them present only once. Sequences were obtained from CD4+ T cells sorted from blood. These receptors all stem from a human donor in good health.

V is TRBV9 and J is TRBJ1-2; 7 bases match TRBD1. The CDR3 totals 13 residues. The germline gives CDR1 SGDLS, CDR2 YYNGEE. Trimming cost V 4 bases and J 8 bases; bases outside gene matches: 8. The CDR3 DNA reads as TGTGCCAGCAGCCTTGATACAGGGGTCGGCTACACCTTC. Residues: CASSLDTGVGYTF.

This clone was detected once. The CDR3 here is CASTSGNTIYF. Here the CDR3 DNA reads TGTGCCAGTACTTCCGGAAACACCATATATTTT. The rearrangement links TRBV19 to TRBJ1-3; no clear D. The CDR3 contains 11 residues. The V gene's germline CDR1 is LNHDA and CDR2 SQIVND (reference sequence). Trimming removed 7 bases at V and 4 bases at J, with 5 bases between.

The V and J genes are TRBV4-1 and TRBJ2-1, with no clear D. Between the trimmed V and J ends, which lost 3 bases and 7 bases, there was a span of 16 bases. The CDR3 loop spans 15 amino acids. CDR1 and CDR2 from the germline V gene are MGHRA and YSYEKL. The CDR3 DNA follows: TGCGCCAGCAGCCATGGGGTATGGACCCAGAATGAGCAGTTCTTC. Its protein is CASSHGVWTQNEQFF.

This chain's CDR3 is CASSPISGLAGGTGELFF. Here the CDR3 DNA reads TGTGCCAGCTCACCGATATCCGGACTAGCGGGAGGCACCGGGGAGCTGTTTTTT. This sequence joins TRBV18 and TRBJ2-2; 14 bases match TRBD2. The junction had 7 bases not matched to a gene; V was cut back by 3 bases and J by 4 bases. The CDR3 spans 18 residues. Germline assignment: CDR1 KGHSH and CDR2 LQKENI. Based on the CDR3 plus reference TRBV18 and TRBJ2-2, the full variable domain is NAGVMQNPRHLVRRRGQEARLRCSPMKGHSHVYWYRQLPEEGLKFMVYLQKENIIDESGMPKERFSAEFPKEGPSILRIQQVVRGDSAAYFCASSPISGLAGGTGELFFGEGSRLTVL.

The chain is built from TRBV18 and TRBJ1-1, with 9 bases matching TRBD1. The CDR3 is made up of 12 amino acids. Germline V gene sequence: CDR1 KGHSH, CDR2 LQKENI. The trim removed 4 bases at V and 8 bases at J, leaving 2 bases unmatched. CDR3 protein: CASSRQGDEAFF. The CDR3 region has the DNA TGTGCCAGCTCACGACAGGGGGACGAAGCTTTCTTT.

CDR3 region: CASTTSGRAVNTQYF. For the CDR3, the DNA is TGTGCCAGCACGACTAGCGGGAGGGCCGTGAATACGCAGTATTTT. The chain employs TRBV28 and TRBJ2-3; TRBD2 aligns across 14 bases. Germline CDR1 and CDR2: MDHEN and SYDVKM. The junction had 7 bases not matched to a gene; V was cut back by 7 bases and J by 7 bases. The CDR3 length is 15 residues.

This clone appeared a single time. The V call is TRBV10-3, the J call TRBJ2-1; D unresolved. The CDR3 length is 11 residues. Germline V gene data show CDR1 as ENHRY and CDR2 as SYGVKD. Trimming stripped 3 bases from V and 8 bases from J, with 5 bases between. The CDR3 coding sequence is TGTGCCATCAGTGAAGTAGATGAGCAGTTCTTC. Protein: CAISEVDEQFF.

The DNA for the CDR3 is TGTGCCAGCAGCCTTCGTAGGGCGTTTAATGAAAAACTGTTTTTT. As protein: CASSLRRAFNEKLFF. The gene calls are TRBV21-1 and TRBJ1-4. TRBV21-1 is a pseudogene segment. This CDR3 region has 15 residues.

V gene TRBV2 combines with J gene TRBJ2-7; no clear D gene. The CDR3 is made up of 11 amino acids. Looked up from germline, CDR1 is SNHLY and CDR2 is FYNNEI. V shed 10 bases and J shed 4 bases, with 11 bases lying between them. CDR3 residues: CATAYSYEQYF. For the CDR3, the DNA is TGTGCCACGGCCTACAGTTACGAGCAGTACTTC.

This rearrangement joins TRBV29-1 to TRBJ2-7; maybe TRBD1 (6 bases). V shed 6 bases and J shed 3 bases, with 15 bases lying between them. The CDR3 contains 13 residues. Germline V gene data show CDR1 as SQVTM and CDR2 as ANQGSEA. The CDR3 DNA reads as TGCAGCGTCCGGGACACTACACTCTACGAGCAGTACTTC. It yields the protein CSVRDTTLYEQYF.

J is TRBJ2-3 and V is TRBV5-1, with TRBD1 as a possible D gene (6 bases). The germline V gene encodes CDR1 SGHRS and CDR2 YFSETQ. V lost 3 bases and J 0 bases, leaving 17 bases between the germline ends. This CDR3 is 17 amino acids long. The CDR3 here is CASSYPSRGGSTDTQYF. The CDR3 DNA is TGCGCCAGCAGCTATCCCAGCAGGGGCGGGAGCACAGATACGCAGTATTTT.

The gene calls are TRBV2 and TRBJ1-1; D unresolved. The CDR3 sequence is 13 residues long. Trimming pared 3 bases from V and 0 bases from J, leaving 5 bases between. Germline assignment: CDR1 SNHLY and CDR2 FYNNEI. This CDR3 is CASSDPLNTEAFF. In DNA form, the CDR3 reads TGTGCCAGCAGTGACCCCCTGAACACTGAAGCTTTCTTT. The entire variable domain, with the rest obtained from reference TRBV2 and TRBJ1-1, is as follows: EPEVTQTPSHQVTQMGQEVILRCVPISNHLYFYWYRQILGQKVEFLVSFYNNEISEKSEIFDDQFSVERPDGSNFTLKIRSTKLEDSAMYFCASSDPLNTEAFFGQGTRLTVV.

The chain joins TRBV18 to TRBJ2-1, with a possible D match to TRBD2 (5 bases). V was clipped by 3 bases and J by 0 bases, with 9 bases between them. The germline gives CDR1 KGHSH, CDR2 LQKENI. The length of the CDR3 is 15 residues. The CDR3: CASSPLGSSYNEQFF. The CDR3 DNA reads TGTGCCAGCTCACCCCTAGGGAGCTCCTACAATGAGCAGTTCTTC.

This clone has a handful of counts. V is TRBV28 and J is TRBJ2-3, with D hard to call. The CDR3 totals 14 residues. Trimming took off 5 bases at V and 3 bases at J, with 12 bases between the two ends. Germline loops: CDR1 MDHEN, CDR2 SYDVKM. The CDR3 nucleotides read TGTGCCAGCAGTCCCCAAATCGGGACAGATACGCAGTATTTT. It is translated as CASSPQIGTDTQYF.